A single sample is the source of the 12 T cell receptor beta chains below, sequenced in a study of T cell repertoires in cytomegalovirus infection. TCRdb called the reads again in MiXCR, with one record for every CDR3 protein. This sample has about 600,000 distinct CDR3 sequences; 20% to 25% occur once, and the top ten carry 7.5% to 9%. What was sequenced was CD8+ T cells from PBMCs. The origin of the receptors is a human donor in good health (CMV status not recorded). Some clones in this sample may be carry-over from other donors' samples.

V is TRBV5-1 and J is TRBJ2-1; 7 bases line up with TRBD2. The V gene end was trimmed by 4 bases and the J gene end by 5 bases; junction bases not matched to a gene: 12. This CDR3 has 16 amino acids. Germline V gives CDR1 SGHRS, CDR2 YFSETQ. CDR3 nucleotides: TGCGCCAGCAGCCCCTTCGCTGGGGGGGGTAACAATGAGCAGTTCTTC. This sequence encodes CASSPFAGGGNNEQFF.

This clonotype was detected only a few times. The rearrangement joins TRBV6-2 or TRBV6-3 to TRBJ2-5, with a tentative D call TRBD1 (6 bases). CDR3 length: 14 residues. The V end lost 5 bases, the J end lost 7 bases, and 17 bases lay between the germline ends. CDR1 is MNHEY and CDR2 is SVGEGT in the germline V gene. For the CDR3, the DNA is TGTGCCAGCAGTATAACAGGGAGTCTTGGGACCCAGTACTTC. It specifies CASSITGSLGTQYF.

Ten or more counts support this clonotype. The rearrangement joins TRBV7-9 to TRBJ2-5; D unclear. The CDR3 has 12 residues. V was trimmed by 3 bases and J by 5 bases, leaving 7 bases between them. Germline-derived CDR1 and CDR2 are SEHNR and FQNEAQ (reference sequence). The CDR3: CASSFTLETQYF. CDR3 DNA sequence: TGTGCCAGCAGCTTTACCCTGGAGACCCAGTACTTC.

As for this clonotype: Possible read error: a much larger clone is one base away. V gene TRBV7-2 combines with J gene TRBJ1-1; D gene uncertain. With 7 bases removed from V and 4 bases from J, the gap between germline ends came to 10 bases. Germline V lookup: CDR1 SGHTA, CDR2 FQGNSA. The CDR3 extends over 12 amino acids. In DNA form, the CDR3 reads TGTGCCAGCACTGTGAGGGTCACTGAAGCTTTCTTT. Protein: CASTVRVTEAFF.

This clonotype has a count of ten or more. This rearrangement joins TRBV5-1 to TRBJ1-1; the D is unclear. The CDR3 spans 13 residues. Trimming cost V 6 bases and J 7 bases, with 16 bases left between them. In germline, CDR1 is SGHRS, CDR2 YFSETQ. The CDR3 spells CASKRGGNGEAFF. In DNA, the CDR3 is TGCGCCAGCAAACGGGGAGGAAATGGTGAAGCTTTCTTT. Filled out from reference TRBV5-1 and TRBJ1-1, the complete variable domain reads KAGVTQTPRYLIKTRGQQVTLSCSPISGHRSVSWYQQTPGQGLQFLFEYFSETQRNKGNFPGRFSGRQFSNSRSEMNVSTLELGDSALYLCASKRGGNGEAFFGQGTRLTVV.

This clonotype was recorded many times. DNA of the CDR3: TGTGCCAGCAGTGGATTGGGGCGGGGAGGCAGGACAGATACGCAGTATTTT. Protein sequence: CASSGLGRGGRTDTQYF. This chain uses TRBV25-1 with TRBJ2-3; tentatively, D is TRBD2 (6 bases). The CDR3 length is 17 residues. The V and J ends lost 4 bases and 3 bases respectively, with 20 bases between them. Germline V gene sequence: CDR1 MGHDK, CDR2 SYGVNS.

This clonotype has only a few counts. The chain is built from TRBV15 and TRBJ2-1; TRBD1 matches 12 bases. CDR3 length: 16 amino acids. Trimming at V came to 3 bases and at J to 8 bases, leaving 8 bases not matched to a gene. Germline V gene data show CDR1 as LNHNV and CDR2 as YYDKDF (reference sequence). The CDR3 protein is CATSSSLGTGGYEQFF. CDR3 bases: TGTGCCACCAGCAGTAGCCTAGGGACAGGGGGCTATGAGCAGTTCTTC.

This clonotype has more than one count but fewer than ten. V and J are TRBV7-8 and TRBJ1-1; tentatively, D is TRBD1 (5 bases). Germline assignment: CDR1 SGHVS and CDR2 FQNEAQ. CDR3 length: 12 residues. Deletions cut 8 bases from V and 3 bases from J, with 10 bases between. CDR3 bases: TGTGCCAGCGGAACAGGTGACACTGAAGCTTTCTTT. It yields the protein CASGTGDTEAFF.

This clonotype appeared a single time. The chain uses TRBV7-4 and TRBJ2-3; 8 bases fit TRBD1. V dropped 3 bases and J dropped 3; count of bases not matched to a gene: 5. The germline V gene encodes CDR1 SGHVT and CDR2 SQSDAQ. There are 15 residues in the CDR3. As DNA, the CDR3 is TGTGCCAGCAGCTTTGAGGGACAGGATACAGATACGCAGTATTTT. The encoded protein is CASSFEGQDTDTQYF.

This clonotype was seen repeatedly, ten times or more. V usage is TRBV10-3 and J usage is TRBJ2-3; D might be TRBD1 or TRBD2, each matching 5 bases. The CDR3 consists of 16 residues. Germline V gene sequence: CDR1 ENHRY, CDR2 SYGVKD. Trimming stripped 3 bases from V and 6 bases from J, with 19 bases between. The CDR3 bases are TGTGCCATCAGTGATAGGTGGGACGGCCCAGGGGATACGCAGTATTTT. It encodes CAISDRWDGPGDTQYF.

This clonotype has more than one count but fewer than ten. The chain links TRBV27 to TRBJ1-1, with 7 bases aligning to TRBD1. V lost 9 bases to trimming and J lost 3 bases; unmatched junction nucleotides: 4. This CDR3 is built from 12 residues. Germline V gene sequence: CDR1 MNHEY, CDR2 SMNVEV (reference sequence). The CDR3 DNA is TGTGCCAGTAGACAGGGCGACACTGAAGCTTTCTTT. Its translation is CASRQGDTEAFF.

Many counts were recorded for this clonotype. The chain's CDR3 is CASSAGLNQPQHF. CDR3 bases: TGTGCCAGCAGCGCAGGACTTAATCAGCCCCAGCATTTT. This chain uses TRBV6-2 or TRBV6-3 with TRBJ1-5, with D uncertain. With 6 bases removed from V and 4 bases from J, the gap between germline ends came to 10 bases. This CDR3 contains 13 residues. Germline V CDR1 and CDR2: MNHEY, SVGEGT.